This TCR beta chain was identified in a study of CD8 T cells in ankylosing spondylitis. As to this clonotype: Its antigen remains unidentified.

Germline trimming cut 6 bases from V and 3 bases from J; bases unmatched to any gene: 6. Per the germline V gene, CDR1 is MDHEN and CDR2 is SYDVKM. The CDR3 spans 15 residues. General study results and limits: Ankylosing spondylitis blood appeared to carry a characteristic TCR beta motif of several highly homologous variants.

For TCR beta, libraries came from quantitative 5'-RACE with molecular barcodes. Using its own MiXCR run on the 5' RACE reads, TCRdb lists one record per CDR3 protein. The sample shows about 240,000 distinct CDR3 sequences, roughly a tenth of them seen only once. The sample was blood, either unsorted or a sorted T cell fraction (not recorded which). This TCR derives from a male donor with ankylosing spondylitis or in good health (not recorded which). V and J are TRBV28 and TRBJ2-7; 12 bases fit TRBD2. This CDR3 reads CASSSRTSGIYEQYF. For the CDR3, the DNA is TGTGCCAGCAGCTCTAGGACTAGCGGGATCTACGAGCAGTACTTC.